Listed below are T cell receptor beta chains from one sample, sequenced in a study of human thymus T cells. TCRdb keeps only in-frame clones here, not all; method: immunoSEQ multiplex PCR. The repertoire holds approximately 40,000 clones, with about 94% as singletons. Sequenced sample: blood. Receptor source: a boy less than two years old with a congenital heart defect but otherwise immunologically healthy. CDR3s include the opening cysteine and the closing phenylalanine or tryptophan. The D gene is left open where the match is weak. Size values are once, few and many counts, or a class for expanded clones, and some rows have none.

v_call	d_call	j_call	clone_size	cdr3_nt	cdr3_aa
TRBV5-1	TRBD2	TRBJ2-5	-	TGCGCCAGCAGTACCAGCGGGGGCCAAGAGACCCAGTACTTC	CASSTSGGQETQYF
TRBV4-1	TRBD1	TRBJ1-5	-	TGCGCCAGCAGCCAACCAGACAGGGGCGATCAGCCCCAGCATTTT	CASSQPDRGDQPQHF
TRBV5-6	-	TRBJ2-2	-	TGTGCCAGCAGCCGGATAAGCGGGACCGGGGAGCTGTTTTTT	CASSRISGTGELFF
TRBV6-1	TRBD1	TRBJ2-1	-	TGTGCCAGCAGCGAGGGACAGGGACGATGGGATGAGCAGTTCTTC	CASSEGQGRWDEQFF
TRBV7-6	-	TRBJ1-3	-	TGTGCCAGCAGCTCTACAGGGTCTGGAAACACCATATATTTT	CASSSTGSGNTIYF
TRBV7-9	-	TRBJ2-3	-	TGTGCCAGCAGCTTAGGGGCGGGGTTTGCAGATACGCAGTATTTT	CASSLGAGFADTQYF
TRBV30	-	TRBJ1-6	-	TGTGCCTGGAGCCCCCAGGGCCCCTATAATTCACCCCTCCACTTT	CAWSPQGPYNSPLHF
TRBV27	TRBD1	TRBJ1-2	-	TGTGCCAGCAGTTTATATCCTCAGGGGGCGACTGGCTACACCTTC	CASSLYPQGATGYTF
TRBV9	-	TRBJ2-3	-	TGTGCCAGCAGCGTAGCGGGGGGCGAAGGAGATACGCAGTATTTT	CASSVAGGEGDTQYF
TRBV5-1	-	TRBJ2-7	-	TGCGCCAGCAGCTTGGAATACGAGCAGTACTTC	CASSLEYEQYF
TRBV6-1	-	TRBJ1-3	-	TGTGCCAGCATCCAGAGGGGGAGGGGAAACACCATATATTTT	CASIQRGRGNTIYF
TRBV4-3	-	TRBJ2-1	-	TGCGCCAGCAGCGTTAGGGGGGCCGGGGATGAGCAGTTCTTC	CASSVRGAGDEQFF
TRBV9	TRBD2	TRBJ2-5	once	TGTGCCAGCAGCGGGACTAGCGGGGGAGAGACCCAGTACTTC	CASSGTSGGETQYF
TRBV27	-	TRBJ2-2	-	TGTGCCAGCAGTTTAGAGATAGGGTATCGGAACACCGGGGAGCTGTTTTTT	CASSLEIGYRNTGELFF
TRBV27	-	TRBJ2-1	-	TGTGCCAGCAGTTTTTACAATGAGCAGTTCTTC	CASSFYNEQFF
TRBV4-1	-	TRBJ2-1	-	TGCGCCAGCAGCCAAGTAACTACCCTCGGCTGGAATGAGCAGTTCTTC	CASSQVTTLGWNEQFF
TRBV5-1	-	TRBJ1-5	-	TGCGCCAGCTCGACACAAGGGCCCTATAGCAATCAGCCCCAGCATTTT	CASSTQGPYSNQPQHF
TRBV6-6	TRBD1	TRBJ2-4	once	TGTGCCAGCAGTTACCGACAGGGGGGCAAAAACATTCAGTACTTC	CASSYRQGGKNIQYF
TRBV9	-	TRBJ2-7	-	TGTGCCAGCAGCGTAGGTGTAGGGGGGAACTACGAGCAGTACTTC	CASSVGVGGNYEQYF
TRBV5-4	-	TRBJ2-7	-	TGTGCCAGCAGACCGACCCCCCCTGGCGAGCAGTACTTC	CASRPTPPGEQYF
TRBV5-6	-	TRBJ1-3	once	TGTGCCAGCAGAAAACACCTCCCGGCCTCTGGAAACACCATATATTTT	CASRKHLPASGNTIYF
TRBV4-2	TRBD1	TRBJ2-5	once	TGTGCCAGCAGCCAAGGACAGGGGGCAGAGACCCAGTACTTC	CASSQGQGAETQYF
TRBV9	-	TRBJ1-5	-	TGTGCCAGCAGCGTAGATGGCAATCAGCCCCAGCATTTT	CASSVDGNQPQHF
TRBV5-1	-	TRBJ2-5	-	TGCGCCAGCAGCTTGGACAGGGTTGCACAAGAGACCCAGTACTTC	CASSLDRVAQETQYF
TRBV5-4	TRBD2	TRBJ2-3	-	TGTGCCAGCAGCTTGGCCGGCGGGGGGGCTGCAGATACGCAGTATTTT	CASSLAGGGAADTQYF
TRBV29-1	-	TRBJ2-1	-	TGCAGCGTTGATTTCGGCGGGGATGAGCAGTTCTTC	CSVDFGGDEQFF
TRBV7-2	-	TRBJ1-5	-	TGTGCCAGCAGCCCATGGGGGGACGGTACTTACCTTAGCAATCAGCCCCAGCATTTT	CASSPWGDGTYLSNQPQHF
TRBV29-1	-	TRBJ1-1	-	TGCAGCGTTGACCCGGCGGCGCTGAACACTGAAGCTTTCTTT	CSVDPAALNTEAFF
TRBV6-5	-	TRBJ1-3	-	TGTGCCAGCAGTTCCGGGGCTGGAAACACCATATATTTT	CASSSGAGNTIYF
TRBV10-3	TRBD2	TRBJ2-7	-	TGTGCCATCAGTGGGACTAGCGGGGCCTACGAGCAGTACTTC	CAISGTSGAYEQYF
TRBV11-2	TRBD2	TRBJ2-3	-	TGTGCCAGCAGCTTAGAAGGGACTAACACGCAGTATTTT	CASSLEGTNTQYF
TRBV7-3	TRBD1	TRBJ2-5	-	TGTGCCAGCAGCCGGACAGGGGGGCCCCAAGAGACCCAGTACTTC	CASSRTGGPQETQYF
TRBV19	TRBD2	TRBJ2-2	-	TGTGCCAGTAGTACTGGGATAGCGGGGGGCGTCCCCGGGGAGCTGTTTTTT	CASSTGIAGGVPGELFF
TRBV6-5	-	TRBJ2-7	-	TGTGCCAGCAGTTATAGGGGACCCGACGGCGAGCAGTACTTC	CASSYRGPDGEQYF
TRBV5-6	-	TRBJ2-7	once	TGTGCCAGCAGCTTCTCTGGCGAGCAGTACTTC	CASSFSGEQYF
TRBV5-1	TRBD1	TRBJ2-1	-	TGCGCCAGCAGCCCCGGGACAGGGGGCAATGAGCAGTTCTTC	CASSPGTGGNEQFF
TRBV9	-	TRBJ2-1	-	TGTGCCAGCAGCCCATCCGTTGGTGGGGCGGGCTCCTACAATGAGCAGTTCTTC	CASSPSVGGAGSYNEQFF
TRBV12-5	-	TRBJ2-5	-	TGTGCTAGTGGTCCGGGGGTCTGGCGGGGCCAAGAGACCCAGTACTTC	CASGPGVWRGQETQYF
TRBV5-1	TRBD2	TRBJ2-5	-	TGCGCCAGCGCTCTAGCGGAAGAGACCCAGTACTTC	CASALAEETQYF
TRBV19	-	TRBJ2-6	-	TGTGCCAGTAGTCCCCTCCCCATTGGTGGGGCCAACGTCCTGACTTTC	CASSPLPIGGANVLTF
TRBV11-3	-	TRBJ2-5	-	TGTGCCAGCAGTCAAGGACTACTGGCAATGGGGCAGTACTTC	CASSQGLLAMGQYF
TRBV7-7	TRBD1	TRBJ2-5	-	TGTGCTAGCAGCTCCAGACAGGGTAAAGAGACCCAGTACTTC	CASSSRQGKETQYF
TRBV5-6	TRBD2	TRBJ2-5	-	TGTGCCAGCAGCTGGGGACTAGCGGAAGAAGAGACCCAGTACTTC	CASSWGLAEEETQYF
TRBV20-1	-	TRBJ2-7	-	TGCAGGGCGGGGACACAGTACGAGCAGTACTTC	CRAGTQYEQYF
TRBV5-1	TRBD1	TRBJ1-4	-	TGCGCCAACAGCTTGGCGGGACAGGGTGGAAAACTGTTTTTT	CANSLAGQGGKLFF
TRBV7-2	TRBD1	TRBJ2-7	-	TGTGCCAGCAGCTTCTCGGGACAGGGGTACGAGCAGTACTTC	CASSFSGQGYEQYF
TRBV2	TRBD1	TRBJ1-2	-	TGTGCCAGCGGAGGACAGGGTCACTATGGCTACACCTTC	CASGGQGHYGYTF
TRBV27	TRBD1	TRBJ1-1	once	TGTGCCAGCAGCGTAGGGGACAGGGTGAACACTGAAGCTTTCTTT	CASSVGDRVNTEAFF
TRBV11-2	-	TRBJ2-3	-	TGTGCCAGCAGCGGTCGCCTAGGCACAGATACGCAGTATTTT	CASSGRLGTDTQYF
TRBV28	-	TRBJ2-6	-	TGTGCCAGCAGTAGAAACGGGACACAAAGTCGGGCCAACGTCCTGACTTTC	CASSRNGTQSRANVLTF
TRBV4-2	-	TRBJ2-7	-	TGTGCCAGCAGCCAAGAGGGCGGAGCAACCTACGAGCAGTACTTC	CASSQEGGATYEQYF
TRBV6-6	-	TRBJ2-1	-	TGTGCCAGCAGTTACGGGGGCAATGAGCAGTTCTTC	CASSYGGNEQFF